Shown below are 23 T cell receptor beta chains from a single sample sequenced in a study of CD8+CD57+ T cells in acquired aplastic anemia. Researchers used genomic DNA as the template to profile TCR beta VDJ and CDR3. MiXCR, applied by TCRdb to the reads, yields one record per CDR3 protein. The sample consists of 200,000 to 250,000 distinct CDR3 sequences, 61% of them appearing once. The sample consisted of sorted CD4+, CD8+, or CD8+CD57+ T cells (not recorded which) from PBMCs. These receptors originate from a human donor in good health.

A word on this clonotype: Its ends do not fully match the called genes, so a read error is possible. V is TRBV20-1 and J is TRBJ2-7, with D tentatively TRBD2 (6 bases). This CDR3 has 14 residues. Germline CDR1 and CDR2: DFQATT and SNEGSKA (reference sequence). The DNA of the CDR3 is TGCAGTGCTGGCCCCCGGAGGGATTCCTACGAGCTGTACTTC. Translating it yields CSAGPRRDSYELYF.

The rearrangement joins TRBV20-1 to TRBJ1-1, with D uncertain. Trimming took off 0 bases at V and 5 bases at J, with 10 bases between the two ends. CDR3 length: 13 amino acids. CDR1 DFQATT and CDR2 SNEGSKA come from the germline V gene (reference sequence). The CDR3 bases are TGCAGTGCTAGAGATCTGTTTGGGACTGAAGCTTTCTTT. Protein product: CSARDLFGTEAFF.

Here the CDR3 DNA reads TGTGCCAGTAGTCCGTACAGGGGGGGGGACACAGATACGCAGTATTTT. Its translation is CASSPYRGGDTDTQYF. The chain has TRBV19 and TRBJ2-3; D perhaps matches TRBD1 (8 bases). The length of the CDR3 is 16 residues. The V end lost 5 bases, the J end lost 2 bases, and 17 bases lay between the germline ends. Germline loops: CDR1 LNHDA, CDR2 SQIVND (reference sequence).

This sequence joins TRBV7-2 and TRBJ2-1; 8 bases align to TRBD2. This CDR3 region has 14 residues. The germline CDR1 and CDR2 sequences are SGHTA and FQGNSA. J was trimmed by 7 bases and V by 3 bases; bases with no gene match: 5. The CDR3 region is CASSFAGGGNEQFF. The CDR3 nucleotides read TGTGCCAGCAGCTTTGCGGGGGGTGGAAATGAGCAGTTCTTC.

The rearrangement uses TRBV2 and TRBJ1-3; D unresolved. The length of the CDR3 is 16 residues. Germline loops: CDR1 SNHLY, CDR2 FYNNEI. Trimming removed 9 bases from V and 0 bases from J, with 18 bases in between. The CDR3 coding sequence is TGTGCCAGTGGCCCTGGGAGGCTGTGCTCTGGAAACACCATATATTTT. Protein product: CASGPGRLCSGNTIYF.

This chain connects TRBV2 to TRBJ2-2; D is undetermined. The V and J ends lost 2 bases and 4 bases respectively, with 11 bases between them. Germline assignment: CDR1 SNHLY and CDR2 FYNNEI. The CDR3 runs 15 residues. CDR3 residues: CASSESAQPTGELFF. CDR3 nucleotides: TGTGCCAGCAGTGAATCCGCCCAGCCCACCGGGGAGCTGTTTTTT.

The rearrangement joins TRBV9 to TRBJ2-7; D unclear. The CDR3 loop spans 13 amino acids. Germline-derived CDR1 and CDR2 are SGDLS and YYNGEE. Between the trimmed V and J ends, which lost 4 bases and 5 bases, there was a span of 13 bases. The CDR3 bases are TGTGCCAGCAGCTTAGAGAGAGGACACGAGCAGTACTTC. This translates into CASSLERGHEQYF.

Many counts were recorded for this clonotype. The genes are TRBV7-3 and TRBJ2-1, with TRBD1 identical over 9 bases. Germline loops: CDR1 SGHTA, CDR2 FQGTGA. The length of the CDR3 is 18 residues. Germline trimming cut 2 bases from V and 6 bases from J; bases unmatched to any gene: 14. The CDR3 sequence is CASSLLGQGDRLGNEQFF. The CDR3 region has the DNA TGTGCCAGCAGCTTACTGGGACAGGGAGACCGATTGGGCAATGAGCAGTTCTTC.

V and J are TRBV5-1 and TRBJ2-2; 8 positions agree with TRBD2. The germline V gene encodes CDR1 SGHRS and CDR2 YFSETQ. The ends lost 0 bases at V and 3 bases at J; junction bases unmatched: 1. The CDR3 contains 15 residues. CDR3 region: CASSLAGRDTGELFF. As DNA, the CDR3 is TGCGCCAGCAGCTTGGCCGGGAGGGACACCGGGGAGCTGTTTTTT.

This clonotype was seen repeatedly, ten times or more. V is TRBV19 and J is TRBJ2-7; tentative D call: TRBD1 (6 bases). Trimming removed 3 bases from V and 1 base from J, with 10 bases in between. This CDR3 region has 14 residues. Per germline, CDR1 LNHDA and CDR2 SQIVND (reference sequence). The DNA for the CDR3 is TGTGCCAGTAGTATCATGGGGGCTTCCTACGAGCAGTACTTC. It translates to CASSIMGASYEQYF.

The chain combines TRBV7-2 with TRBJ2-7, with 8 bases aligning to TRBD1. V lost 0 bases and J lost 2; bases outside the gene matches: 3. This CDR3 has 15 residues. Germline V CDR1 and CDR2: SGHTA, FQGNSA. CDR3 DNA: TGTGCCAGCAGCTTAGCGCCGGGACAGGCCTACGAGCAGTACTTC. Translated: CASSLAPGQAYEQYF.

This clonotype has at least ten counts. The genes are TRBV7-9 and TRBJ2-5; the match to TRBD2 covers 11 bases. The CDR3 has 18 amino acids. J lost 3 bases, V lost 5 bases, and 14 bases had no gene match. From germline, CDR1 is SEHNR and CDR2 FQNEAQ (reference sequence). CDR3 sequence reads: CASSKTGQGLAGKETQYF. CDR3 bases: TGTGCCAGCAGCAAAACTGGACAAGGACTAGCGGGCAAAGAGACCCAGTACTTC.

The chain is built from TRBV20-1 and TRBJ1-6; D is unresolved. The germline V gene has CDR1 DFQATT and CDR2 SNEGSKA (reference sequence). V was pared by 4 bases and J by 8 bases, with 12 bases between. This CDR3 is 13 amino acids long. For the CDR3, the DNA is TGCAGTGCTACCGACAAAGAACATTCACCCCTCCACTTT. Translation gives CSATDKEHSPLHF.

This clonotype was recorded many times. This sequence joins TRBV27 and TRBJ2-2, with 7 bases fitting TRBD1. This CDR3 has 13 residues. The J segment lost 5 bases and the V segment lost 6 bases, leaving 3 bases of the junction unmatched. CDR1 is MNHEY, CDR2 SMNVEV, per germline (reference sequence). The CDR3 spells CASRQTGTGELFF. The CDR3 nucleotides read TGTGCCAGCAGACAGACAGGGACCGGGGAGCTGTTTTTT.

This clonotype appeared once. The rearrangement links TRBV20-1 to TRBJ2-3; D uncertain. Trimming pared 6 bases from V and 2 bases from J, leaving 6 bases between. The germline V gene has CDR1 DFQATT and CDR2 SNEGSKA (reference sequence). There are 11 residues in the CDR3. This chain's CDR3 is CSAKTTDTQYF. Here the CDR3 DNA reads TGCAGTGCCAAGACCACAGATACGCAGTATTTT.

This clonotype was recorded many times. This rearrangement joins TRBV19 to TRBJ1-1, with D unclear. V was trimmed by 3 bases and J by 7 bases, leaving 6 bases between them. This CDR3 comprises 11 residues. Germline CDR1 LNHDA, CDR2 SQIVND (reference sequence). The CDR3 coding sequence is TGTGCCAGTAGTATTGCCTTTGAAGCTTTCTTT. It specifies CASSIAFEAFF.

This rearrangement joins TRBV24-1 to TRBJ2-1; 9 positions match TRBD2. There are 15 residues in the CDR3. V was clipped by 5 bases and J by 8 bases; unmatched bases: 9. CDR1 is KGHDR, CDR2 SFDVKD, per germline. CDR3 nucleotide sequence: TGTGCCACCAGTGCGGCTAGCGGGATTTTATATGAGCAGTTCTTC. As protein: CATSAASGILYEQFF.

As to this clonotype: Mismatch with germline at one junction end may stem from a read error. V and J are TRBV7-9 and TRBJ2-1; no definite D call. There are 15 residues in the CDR3. Germline V gives CDR1 SEHNR, CDR2 FQNEAQ (reference sequence). The CDR3 nucleotides read TGTGCCAGCAGCTTCGGCAGTCTAACCTACGATGAGCAGTTCTTC. Translating it yields CASSFGSLTYDEQFF. The full variable domain, with the rest looked up from reference TRBV7-9 and TRBJ2-1, is DTGVSQNPRHKITKRGQNVTFRCDPISEHNRLYWYRQTLGQGPEFLTYFQNEAQLEKSRLLSDRFSAERPKGSFSTLEIQRTEQGDSAMYLCASSFGSLTYDEQFFGPGTRLTVL.

The CDR3, as DNA: TGTGCCAGCTCACCACCCGGTACTAAAGGGAACACCATATATTTT. This translates into CASSPPGTKGNTIYF. V is TRBV2 and J is TRBJ1-3; D is uncertain. V gave up 8 bases and J gave up 7 bases, with 21 bases separating them. The CDR3 is made up of 15 amino acids. Germline CDR1 SNHLY, CDR2 FYNNEI.

This clonotype appeared many times. A much larger clone lies a single base off, so this may be a read error. No conserved phenylalanine or tryptophan is present at the end of the CDR3, so a read error is the likely explanation. The V gene is TRBV7-7, the J gene TRBJ2-5; unclear D gene. In germline, CDR1 is SSHAT, CDR2 FNYEAQ (reference sequence). This CDR3 spans 14 amino acids. The CDR3 protein is CASSLDSPQETQYL. CDR3 coding DNA: TGTGCTAGCAGCTTAGACTCCCCCCAAGAGACCCAGTACCTC.

The J gene is TRBJ2-7, the V gene TRBV9; 7 bases are a match to TRBD2. The germline CDR1 and CDR2 sequences are SGDLS and YYNGEE. The CDR3 covers 14 residues. Losses at the gene ends were 3 bases for V and 3 bases for J; bases not matched to a gene: 6. CDR3 nucleotides: TGTGCCAGCAGCGCGCTACCGGGAGGCTACGAGCAGTACTTC. It encodes CASSALPGGYEQYF.

This sequence joins TRBV20-1 and TRBJ1-1; D perhaps matches TRBD1 (5 bases). CDR3 length: 13 residues. The V end lost 5 bases, the J end lost 3 bases, and 13 bases lay between the germline ends. Germline-derived CDR1 and CDR2 are DFQATT and SNEGSKA (reference sequence). The CDR3 region is CSARRAGDTEAFF. CDR3 bases: TGCAGTGCTCGCCGGGCGGGGGACACTGAAGCTTTCTTT.

This clonotype has just a few counts. The genes are TRBV2 and TRBJ2-5, with 7 nucleotides matching TRBD2. This CDR3 is built from 14 residues. Germline V lookup: CDR1 SNHLY, CDR2 FYNNEI. Unmatched junction bases numbered 3, after V lost 3 bases and J lost 2 bases. CDR3 nucleotides: TGTGCCAGCAGTGAGGGGACTAAACAAGAGACCCAGTACTTC. It translates to CASSEGTKQETQYF. The whole variable domain, remainder taken from reference TRBV2 and TRBJ2-5, is EPEVTQTPSHQVTQMGQEVILRCVPISNHLYFYWYRQILGQKVEFLVSFYNNEISEKSEIFDDQFSVERPDGSNFTLKIRSTKLEDSAMYFCASSEGTKQETQYFGPGTRLLVL.